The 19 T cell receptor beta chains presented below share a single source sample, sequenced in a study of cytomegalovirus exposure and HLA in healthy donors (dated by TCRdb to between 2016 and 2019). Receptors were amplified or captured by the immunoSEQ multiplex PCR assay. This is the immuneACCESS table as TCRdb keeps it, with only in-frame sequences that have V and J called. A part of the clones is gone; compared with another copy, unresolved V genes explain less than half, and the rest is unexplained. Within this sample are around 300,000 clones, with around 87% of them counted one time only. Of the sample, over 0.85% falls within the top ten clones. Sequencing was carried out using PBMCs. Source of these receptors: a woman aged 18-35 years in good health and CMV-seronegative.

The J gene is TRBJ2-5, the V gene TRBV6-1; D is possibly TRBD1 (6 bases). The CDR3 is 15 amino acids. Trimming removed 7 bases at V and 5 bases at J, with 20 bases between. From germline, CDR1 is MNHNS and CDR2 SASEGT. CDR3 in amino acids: CASTYQQGAIETQYF. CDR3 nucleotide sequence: TGTGCCAGCACTTATCAACAGGGCGCGATCGAGACCCAGTACTTC.

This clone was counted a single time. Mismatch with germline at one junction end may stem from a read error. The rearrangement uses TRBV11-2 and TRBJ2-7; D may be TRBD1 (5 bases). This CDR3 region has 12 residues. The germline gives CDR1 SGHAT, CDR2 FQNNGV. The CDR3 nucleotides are TGTGCCAGCAGCTTAGAAACAGGACCACACGGTTTC. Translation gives CASSLETGPHGF.

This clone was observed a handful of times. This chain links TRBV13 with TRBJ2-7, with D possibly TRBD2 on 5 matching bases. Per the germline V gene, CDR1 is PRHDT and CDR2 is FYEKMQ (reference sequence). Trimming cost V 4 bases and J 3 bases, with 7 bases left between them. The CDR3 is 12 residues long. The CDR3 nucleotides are TGTGCCAGCAGCTCCGAGGGCTACGAGCAGTACTTC. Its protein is CASSSEGYEQYF. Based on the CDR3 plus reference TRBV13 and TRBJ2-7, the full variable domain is AAGVIQSPRHLIKEKRETATLKCYPIPRHDTVYWYQQGPGQDPQFLISFYEKMQSDKGSIPDRFSAQQFSDYHSELNMSSLELGDSALYFCASSSEGYEQYFGPGTRLTVT.

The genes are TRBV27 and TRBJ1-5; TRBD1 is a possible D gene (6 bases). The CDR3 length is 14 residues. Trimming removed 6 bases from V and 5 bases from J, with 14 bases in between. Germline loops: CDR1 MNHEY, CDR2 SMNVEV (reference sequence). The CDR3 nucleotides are TGTGCCAGCAGGCGTGGGGGCAGCGATCAGCCCCAGCATTTT. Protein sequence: CASRRGGSDQPQHF.

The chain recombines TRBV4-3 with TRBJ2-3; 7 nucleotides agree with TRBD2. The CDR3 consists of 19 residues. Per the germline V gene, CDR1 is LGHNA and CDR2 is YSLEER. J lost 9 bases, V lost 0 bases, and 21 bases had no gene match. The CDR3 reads CASSQDLDLGGRAGVTQYF. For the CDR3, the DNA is TGCGCCAGCAGCCAAGATTTGGACTTGGGTGGGAGGGCCGGTGTCACGCAGTATTTT.

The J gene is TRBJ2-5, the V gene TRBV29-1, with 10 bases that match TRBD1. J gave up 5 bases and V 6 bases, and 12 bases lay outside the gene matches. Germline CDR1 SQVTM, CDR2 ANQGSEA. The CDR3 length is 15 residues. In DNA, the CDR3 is TGCAGCGTCGGGCGGACAGGGGGGGGTGGGGAGACCCAGTACTTC. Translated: CSVGRTGGGGETQYF. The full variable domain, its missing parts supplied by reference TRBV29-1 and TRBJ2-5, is SAVISQKPSRDICQRGTSLTIQCQVDSQVTMMFWYRQQPGQSLTLIATANQGSEATYESGFVIDKFPISRPNLTFSTLTVSNMSPEDSSIYLCSVGRTGGGGETQYFGPGTRLLVL.

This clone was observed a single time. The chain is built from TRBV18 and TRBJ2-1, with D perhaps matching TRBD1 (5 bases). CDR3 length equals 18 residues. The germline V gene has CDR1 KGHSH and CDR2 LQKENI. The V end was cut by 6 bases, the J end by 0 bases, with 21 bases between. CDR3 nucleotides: TGTGCCAGCTCCGAATTTTTAGGGGCCCCGAGCTCCTACAATGAGCAGTTCTTC. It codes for CASSEFLGAPSSYNEQFF.

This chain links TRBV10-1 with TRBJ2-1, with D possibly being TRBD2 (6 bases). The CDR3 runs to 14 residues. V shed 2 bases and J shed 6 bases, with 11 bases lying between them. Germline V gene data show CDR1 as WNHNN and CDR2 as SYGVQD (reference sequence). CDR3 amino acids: CASSESGFSNEQFF. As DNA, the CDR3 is TGCGCCAGCAGTGAGAGCGGGTTTTCCAATGAGCAGTTCTTC.

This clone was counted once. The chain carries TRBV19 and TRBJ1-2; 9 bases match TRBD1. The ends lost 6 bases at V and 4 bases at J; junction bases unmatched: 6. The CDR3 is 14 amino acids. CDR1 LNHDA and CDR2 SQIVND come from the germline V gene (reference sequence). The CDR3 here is CASRQGAGGYGYTF. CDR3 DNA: TGTGCCAGTAGACAGGGGGCCGGTGGCTATGGCTACACCTTC. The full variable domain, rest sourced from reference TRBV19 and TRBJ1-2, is DGGITQSPKYLFRKEGQNVTLSCEQNLNHDAMYWYRQDPGQGLRLIYYSQIVNDFQKGDIAEGYSVSREKKESFPLTVTSAQKNPTAFYLCASRQGAGGYGYTFGSGTRLTVV.

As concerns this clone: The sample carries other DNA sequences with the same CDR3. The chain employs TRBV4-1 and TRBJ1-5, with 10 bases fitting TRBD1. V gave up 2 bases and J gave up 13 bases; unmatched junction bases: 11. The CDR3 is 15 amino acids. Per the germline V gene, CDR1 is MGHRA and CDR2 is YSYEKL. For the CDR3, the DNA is TGCGCCAGCAGCCAACTGGACAGGGGGAGTAGCTATCAGCATTTT. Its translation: CASSQLDRGSSYQHF.

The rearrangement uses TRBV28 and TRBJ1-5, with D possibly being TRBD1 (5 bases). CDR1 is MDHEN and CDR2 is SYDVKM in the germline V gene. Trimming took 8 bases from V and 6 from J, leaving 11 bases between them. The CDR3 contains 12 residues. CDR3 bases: TGTGCCAGCCTAACAGGAATTCAGCCCCAGCATTTT. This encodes CASLTGIQPQHF.

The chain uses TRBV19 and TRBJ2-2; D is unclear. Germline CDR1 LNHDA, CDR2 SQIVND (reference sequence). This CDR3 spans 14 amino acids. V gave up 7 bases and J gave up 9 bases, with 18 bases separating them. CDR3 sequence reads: CASNTLQNTRELFF. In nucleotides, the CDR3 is TGTGCCAGTAATACCCTACAGAATACCCGGGAGCTGTTTTTT.

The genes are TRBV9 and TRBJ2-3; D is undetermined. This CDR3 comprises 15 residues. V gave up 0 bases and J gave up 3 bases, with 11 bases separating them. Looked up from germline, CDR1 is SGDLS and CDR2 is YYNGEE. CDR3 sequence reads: CASSVAESRTDTQYF. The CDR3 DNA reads TGTGCCAGCAGCGTAGCGGAGAGTCGGACAGATACGCAGTATTTT.

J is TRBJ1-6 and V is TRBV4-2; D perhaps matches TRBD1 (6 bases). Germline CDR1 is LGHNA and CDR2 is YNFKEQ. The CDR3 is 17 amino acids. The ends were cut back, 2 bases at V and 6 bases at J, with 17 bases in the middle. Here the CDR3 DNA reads TGTGCCAGCAGCCAACTGACAGGCGCAGCTTTTAATTCACCCCTCCACTTT. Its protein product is CASSQLTGAAFNSPLHF.

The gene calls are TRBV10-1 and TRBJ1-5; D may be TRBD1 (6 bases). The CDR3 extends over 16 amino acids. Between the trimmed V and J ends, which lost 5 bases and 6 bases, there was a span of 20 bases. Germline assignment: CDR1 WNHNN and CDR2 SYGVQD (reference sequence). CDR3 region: CASSPRVRDIFQPQHF. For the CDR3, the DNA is TGCGCCAGCAGTCCCCGGGTTCGGGACATTTTTCAGCCCCAGCATTTT.

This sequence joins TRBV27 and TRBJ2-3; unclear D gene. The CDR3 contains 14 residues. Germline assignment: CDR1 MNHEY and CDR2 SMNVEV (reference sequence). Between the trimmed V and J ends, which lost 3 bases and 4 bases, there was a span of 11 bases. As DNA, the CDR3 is TGTGCCAGCAGTTTTGCTCAGAGGCCAGATACGCAGTATTTT. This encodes CASSFAQRPDTQYF.

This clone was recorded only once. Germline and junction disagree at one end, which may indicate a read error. This CDR3 reads CASSRQGAAGELFF. Written as DNA, the CDR3 is TGTGCTAGCAGCCGACAGGGGGCAGCCGGGGAGCTGTTTTTT. The rearrangement joins TRBV7-7 to TRBJ2-2; 10 positions match TRBD1. This CDR3 region has 14 residues. Germline V gene sequence: CDR1 SSHAT, CDR2 FNYEAQ (reference sequence).

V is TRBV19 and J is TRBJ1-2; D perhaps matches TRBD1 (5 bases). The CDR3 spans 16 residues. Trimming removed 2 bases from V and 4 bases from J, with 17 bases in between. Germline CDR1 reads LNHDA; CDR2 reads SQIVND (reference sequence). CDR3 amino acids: CASSISSGRGTYGYTF. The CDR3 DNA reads TGTGCCAGTAGTATAAGTTCAGGGAGGGGCACCTATGGCTACACCTTC.

This CDR3 is CASSKAGGSTDTQYF. CDR3 nucleotides: TGTGCCAGCAGCAAAGCGGGAGGGAGCACAGATACGCAGTATTTT. The chain couples TRBV21-1 to TRBJ2-3; the table gives TRBD2 as D, unverified against the DNA. TRBV21-1 is labeled a pseudogene. The CDR3 has 15 amino acids.